This T cell receptor (beta chain) was captured in a study of tissue T cells after allogeneic stem cell transplantation (dated by TCRdb to 2021 to 2024). Broadly, across the study: When multiple samples of a tissue existed, pathologist review of H&E sections prioritized samples with histologically apparent lymphocytes for sequencing. The study profiled TCR beta repertoires across many tissues from research autopsies of patients with and without GVHD, plus mouse models of GVHD. The human arm was conducted as a prospective observational study, and neither blinding nor randomization was performed.

For CDR1 and CDR2, the germline V gene lists SGHRS and YFSETQ. V drops 3 bases and J drops 1 base, leaving 10 bases in between. Taken from cysteine to phenylalanine, the CDR3 has 14 residues. The only DNA kept is the CDR3, 42 bases in frame from the first base. Broader findings and caveats from the paper: Within patients, how anatomically similar tissues were was a major factor shaping TCR repertoire composition, regardless of disease or transplant status. Few T cell clones were found to be shared across patients, but shared repertoire signatures across patients were revealed in a tissue-specific fashion by motif-based clustering. In both patients and mice, T cells from blood and spleen picked up only a limited part of the TCR repertoire that was detected in tissues. For the non-GVHD comparator patients, no blood samples were available. The study did not establish which tissue TCRs were alloreactive or antigen-specific, and some clones may have been host cells that persisted. The patient cohort was small and clinically heterogeneous, and sampling depth was acknowledged as a limitation.

The sample's time point, from its label and the paper: human tissue collected at research (rapid) autopsy. Three non-HCT comparator patients with other cancers, who had at least five GI tract samples and no known GI disease at death, were retrospectively selected. Autopsy tissues, which were obtained after a median post-mortem interval of approximately 8.8 hours, included GI sites from esophagus to rectum, liver, skin and lymphoid organs including spleen. Each autopsy specimen was bisected, with one portion flash-frozen in liquid nitrogen and the remainder formalin-fixed, and the outer muscle layers of GI specimens were removed. To extract genomic DNA from frozen tissues, either the Mag-Bind Blood & Tissue DNA HDQ 96 Kit on a Chemagic 360 or the DNeasy Blood & Tissue Kit was used. Because of concern about red blood cell contamination, the extracted DNA went through further purification with the Genomic DNA Clean & Concentrator-25 kit.

The method behind the library was the immunoSEQ multiplex PCR assay. Adaptive Biotechnologies performed the TCRbeta CDR3 sequencing at survey depth and reported CDR3 sequences, V/J genes, productive frequency and template counts. Amplification of TCR beta CDR3 regions started from genomic DNA instead of RNA. The authors' pipeline ran thus. Pairwise repertoire overlap between tissues was quantified with Jensen-Shannon divergence, where 1 means complete divergence and 0 identical. Tissues were grouped by single-linkage agglomerative hierarchical clustering of pairwise JSD values, and the clustering results were shown as dendrograms. All patient samples were analyzed with GLIPH2 using simulation_depth 1000, kmer_min_depth 3 and cdr3_length_cutoff 8, and only groups containing more than two unique CDR3s were kept. A standardized tissue-overlap score was calculated by extrapolating Jaccard GLIPH-group overlap across patients to a standard repertoire size of 1000 clones. Associations of diversity with clinical or experimental variables used linear mixed-effect models with tissue fixed effects and individual random effects. What TCRdb holds here is the immuneACCESS table cut down to in-frame rearrangements. Part of the clones is not present; checked against another copy, under half of the missing clones reflect an unresolved V gene, and the others are unexplained. From that table come the V and J calls and clone size; the DNA was used to work out D and trimming. In all, the sample holds roughly 25,000 clones, and roughly 70% of those were seen once. The ten largest account for less than 8.5% of the sample.

Concerning this clone: The target of this receptor is not known. Per-base quality was not reported, and no clone a single base away is much larger than it.

This TCR derives from a female donor over 55 with lung cancer. This chain joins TRBV5-1 to TRBJ1-1; the D gene cannot be named for sure. This material consisted of tissue from the ileum, taken at autopsy. The CDR3 protein is CASSSNTPNTEAFF. The DNA sequence is TGCGCCAGCAGCTCGAATACGCCGAACACTGAAGCTTTCTTT.